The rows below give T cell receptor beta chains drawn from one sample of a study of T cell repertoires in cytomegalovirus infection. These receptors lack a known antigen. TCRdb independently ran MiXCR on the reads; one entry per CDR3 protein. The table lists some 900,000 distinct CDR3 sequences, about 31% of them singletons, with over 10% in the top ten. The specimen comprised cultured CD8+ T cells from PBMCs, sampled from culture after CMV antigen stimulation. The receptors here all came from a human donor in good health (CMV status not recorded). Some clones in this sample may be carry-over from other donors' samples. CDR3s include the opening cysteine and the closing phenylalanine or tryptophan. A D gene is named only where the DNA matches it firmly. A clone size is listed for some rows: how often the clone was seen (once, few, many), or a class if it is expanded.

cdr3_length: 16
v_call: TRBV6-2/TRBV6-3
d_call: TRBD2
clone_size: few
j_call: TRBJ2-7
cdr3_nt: TGTGCCAGCAGTTTCCCTCTAGCGGGGGAGCCCTACGAGCAGTACTTC
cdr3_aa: CASSFPLAGEPYEQYF

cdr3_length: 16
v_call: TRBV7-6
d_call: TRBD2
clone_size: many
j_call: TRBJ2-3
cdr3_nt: TGTGCCAGCAGCTTAGGGCCGGGGGGGAGCACAGATACGCAGTATTTT
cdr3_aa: CASSLGPGGSTDTQYF

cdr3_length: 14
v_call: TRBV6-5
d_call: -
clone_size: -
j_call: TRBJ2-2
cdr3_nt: TGTGCCAGCAGAAACACTATGGTGGCCGGGGAGCTGTTTTTT
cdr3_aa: CASRNTMVAGELFF

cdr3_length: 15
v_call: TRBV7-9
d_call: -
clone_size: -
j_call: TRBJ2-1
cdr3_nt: TGTGCCAGCAGGAATCGGGACTTCCCTCGGAATGAGCAGTTCTTC
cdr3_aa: CASRNRDFPRNEQFF

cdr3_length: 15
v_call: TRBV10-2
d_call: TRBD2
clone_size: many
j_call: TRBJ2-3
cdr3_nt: TGCGCCAGCAGTGAGGTTAGCGGGGGCAAAGATACGCAGTATTTT
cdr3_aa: CASSEVSGGKDTQYF

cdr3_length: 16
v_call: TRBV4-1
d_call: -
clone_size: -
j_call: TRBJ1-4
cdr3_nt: TGCGCCAGCAGCCCCTCTATTCGGGCAACTAATGAAAAACTGTTTTTT
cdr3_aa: CASSPSIRATNEKLFF

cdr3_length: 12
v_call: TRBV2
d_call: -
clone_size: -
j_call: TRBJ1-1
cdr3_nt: TGTGCCAGCAGTCCGAGAGGGGGGGGAGCTTTCTTT
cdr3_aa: CASSPRGGGAFF

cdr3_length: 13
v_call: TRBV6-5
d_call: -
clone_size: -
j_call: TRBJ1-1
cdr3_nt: TGTGCCAGCAGTTACGTAGGGGTTCCTGAAGCTTTCTTT
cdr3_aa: CASSYVGVPEAFF

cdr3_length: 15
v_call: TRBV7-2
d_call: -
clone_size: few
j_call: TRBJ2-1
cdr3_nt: TGTGCCAGCAGCCGACGGGAAAGACTATACAATGAGCAGTTCTTC
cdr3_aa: CASSRRERLYNEQFF

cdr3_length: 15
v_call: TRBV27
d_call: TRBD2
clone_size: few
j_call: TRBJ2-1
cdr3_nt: TGTGCCAGCAGACCTCCTCCGGGAGGTTACAATGAGCAGTTCTTC
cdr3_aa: CASRPPPGGYNEQFF

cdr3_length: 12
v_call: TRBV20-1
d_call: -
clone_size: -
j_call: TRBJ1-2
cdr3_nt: TGCAGTGCTTCAGGGGAGGGCTATGGCTACACCTTC
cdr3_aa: CSASGEGYGYTF

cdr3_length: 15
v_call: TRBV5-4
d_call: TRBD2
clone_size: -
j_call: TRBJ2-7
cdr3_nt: TGTGCCAGCAGCTTGGCTAGCGGGGGGGCCGGCGAGCAGTACTTC
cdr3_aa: CASSLASGGAGEQYF

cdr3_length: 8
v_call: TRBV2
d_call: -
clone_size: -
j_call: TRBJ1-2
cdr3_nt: TGTGCCAGCGGGACCTACACCTTC
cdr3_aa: CASGTYTF

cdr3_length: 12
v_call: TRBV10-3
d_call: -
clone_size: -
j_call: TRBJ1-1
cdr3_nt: TGTGCCATCAGTGAGGGGGGGCCTGAAGCTTTCTTT
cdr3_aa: CAISEGGPEAFF